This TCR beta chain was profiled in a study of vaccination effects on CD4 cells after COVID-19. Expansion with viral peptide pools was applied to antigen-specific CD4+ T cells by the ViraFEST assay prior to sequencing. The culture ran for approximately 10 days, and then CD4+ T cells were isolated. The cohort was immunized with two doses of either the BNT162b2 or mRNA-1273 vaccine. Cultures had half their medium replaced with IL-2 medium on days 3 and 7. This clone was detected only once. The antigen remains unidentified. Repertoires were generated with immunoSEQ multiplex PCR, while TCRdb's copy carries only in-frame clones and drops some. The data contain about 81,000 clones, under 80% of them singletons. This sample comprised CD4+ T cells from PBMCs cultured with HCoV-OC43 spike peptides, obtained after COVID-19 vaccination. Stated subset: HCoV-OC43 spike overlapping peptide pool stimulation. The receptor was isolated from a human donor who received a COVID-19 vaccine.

CDR3 DNA sequence: TGTGCCAGCAGCTTGATGTTCAGGGTTCCCTATGGCTACACCTTC. Translated, it gives CASSLMFRVPYGYTF. The V gene is TRBV5-4, the J gene TRBJ1-2; maybe TRBD1 (5 bases). V was shortened by 1 base and J by 4 bases, with 14 bases between the two germline ends. CDR1 and CDR2 from the germline V gene are SGHNT and YYREEE (reference sequence). CDR3 size: 15 residues.